These 4 T cell receptor beta chains were all obtained from the same sample, sequenced in a study of tumor-infiltrating lymphocytes in primary liver carcinoma (dated by TCRdb to the late 2010s). The instrument was an Illumina HiSeq 2500. Using a constant-region primer and ProtoScript II reverse transcriptase, TCRbeta-specific cDNA was reverse-transcribed from about 460 ng total RNA. The TCRbeta libraries were prepared through three rounds of nested multiplex PCR following a slightly modified ARM-PCR procedure. The first two PCR rounds used multiplex TRBV1-TRBV30 forward primers with a Cbeta reverse primer, each for about 9 cycles. TCRdb ran its own pipeline on the public reads, namely fastp trimming at Q25 and MiXCR clone calling, and kept in-frame beta chains. Under each unique CDR3 protein, matching rows form one entry showing the most common genes and DNA. In this sample the table shows about 310,000 distinct CDR3 sequences, 60% to 80% of which occur a single time. About 9.4% of the sample comes from the top ten.

Blood RNA was extracted from unsorted whole blood with TRIzol reagent; germline DNA came from the DNeasy Blood & Tissue kit. Sequencing was carried out using peripheral blood. These receptors were taken from a man aged 35 to 55 with primary liver carcinoma and hepatitis B virus infection.

Turning to this clonotype: Mismatch with germline at one junction end may stem from a read error. The CDR3 is CASTTSGSCNEQFF. Written as DNA, the CDR3 is TGTGCCAGCACTACTAGCGGCTCCTGCAATGAGCAGTTCTTC. This rearrangement joins TRBV6-6 to TRBJ2-1, with TRBD2 matching over 8 bases. The CDR3 totals 14 residues. CDR1 is MNHNY, CDR2 SVGAGI, per germline (reference sequence).

This chain connects TRBV7-8 to TRBJ1-5, with 7 bases identical to TRBD1. CDR3 length: 12 residues. CDR1 is SGHVS and CDR2 is FQNEAQ in the germline V gene. Unmatched junction bases numbered 1, after V lost 5 bases and J lost 6 bases. CDR3 DNA: TGTGCCAGCAGCCAGGGGGGTCAGCCCCAGCATTTT. Amino acid sequence: CASSQGGQPQHF.

This clonotype was observed a handful of times. The V and J genes are TRBV5-1 and TRBJ1-2; no firm D call. V shed 0 bases and J shed 6 bases, with 9 bases lying between them. Germline-derived CDR1 and CDR2 are SGHRS and YFSETQ. The CDR3 spans 13 residues. The CDR3 sequence: CASSLGGIDGYTF. CDR3 in DNA: TGCGCCAGCAGCTTGGGGGGTATTGATGGCTACACCTTC.

This clonotype was found a few times. A much larger clone lies one base from this, so it may be a read error. The V and J genes are TRBV6-5 and TRBJ2-1; D gene ambiguous. From germline, CDR1 is MNHEY and CDR2 SVGAGI. CDR3 size: 13 residues. CDR3 loop: CTSSNHYYNEQFF. CDR3 in DNA: TGTACCAGCAGTAATCATTACTACAATGAGCAGTTCTTC.